These 20 T cell receptor beta chains came from one sample sequenced in a study of T cell changes during pregnancy in multiple sclerosis. Repertoires were generated with immunoSEQ multiplex PCR, while TCRdb's copy carries only in-frame clones and drops some. The data contain tens of thousands of clones, over 80% of them singletons. Material: CD4+ T cells from peripheral blood mononuclear cells, obtained after pregnancy. These TCRs come from a female donor with multiple sclerosis, enrolled in a pregnancy study.

The chain couples TRBV5-6 to TRBJ2-1; 9 nucleotides align to TRBD1. Unmatched junction bases numbered 6, after V lost 1 base and J lost 4 bases. This CDR3 comprises 16 residues. From germline, CDR1 is SGHDT and CDR2 YYEEEE. The CDR3 DNA reads as TGTGCCAGCAGCTTGTTCCGGGGACAGGGTTACAATGAGCAGTTCTTC. Protein sequence: CASSLFRGQGYNEQFF.

The V gene is TRBV11-3, the J gene TRBJ2-7; 10 bases map to TRBD2. V was clipped by 5 bases and J by 5 bases; unmatched bases: 6. This CDR3 spans 14 amino acids. Germline V gene sequence: CDR1 SGHNT, CDR2 YENEEA. CDR3 coding DNA: TGTGCCAGCAGCCCTACTAGCGGGATTGACGAGCAGTACTTC. Encoded protein: CASSPTSGIDEQYF.

About this clone itself: One end of the junction fails to match germline, which may point to a read error. This chain links TRBV7-9 with TRBJ1-1, with D possibly matching TRBD1 (6 bases). CDR3 size: 10 residues. CDR1 is SEHNR, CDR2 FQNEAQ, per germline (reference sequence). CDR3 protein: CASSERQAVF. Written as DNA, the CDR3 is TGTGCCAGCAGCGAAAGACAGGCAGTCTTT.

The chain recombines TRBV5-1 with TRBJ2-5; 12 bases are shared with TRBD1. Germline CDR1 and CDR2: SGHRS and YFSETQ. The CDR3 spans 18 residues. V was clipped by 4 bases and J by 1 base; unmatched bases: 11. The CDR3 nucleotides are TGCGCCAGCAGCCCCCGGGACAGGGGGCTTTTAGGCCAAGAGACCCAGTACTTC. Translation gives CASSPRDRGLLGQETQYF.

The chain links TRBV30 to TRBJ1-2; D is unresolved. The CDR3 is 15 residues long. With 2 bases removed from V and 2 bases from J, the gap between germline ends came to 15 bases. Germline CDR1 reads GTSNPN; CDR2 reads SVGIG (reference sequence). The CDR3 region is CAWSLFGRENYGYTF. DNA of the CDR3: TGTGCCTGGAGTCTATTTGGACGGGAAAACTATGGCTACACCTTC.

This clone was seen more than once but under ten times. This chain joins TRBV29-1 and TRBJ1-1; possibly TRBD1 for D (6 bases). V lost 6 bases and J 6 bases, leaving 20 bases between the germline ends. From germline, CDR1 is SQVTM and CDR2 ANQGSEA. CDR3 length: 14 residues. Here the CDR3 reads CSVSKGGSMAEAFF. In DNA form, the CDR3 reads TGCAGCGTCTCAAAGGGGGGGAGTATGGCTGAAGCTTTCTTT.

The chain has TRBV7-3 and TRBJ2-1; TRBD1 agrees at 8 bases. This CDR3 is built from 16 residues. CDR1 is SGHTA, CDR2 FQGTGA, per germline. Trimming cost V 6 bases and J 6 bases; bases outside gene matches: 13. CDR3 residues: CASSSSTGGFSNEQFF. For the CDR3, the DNA is TGTGCCAGCAGTTCAAGTACAGGGGGTTTTAGCAATGAGCAGTTCTTC.

This chain joins TRBV7-9 and TRBJ2-7; a possible D gene is TRBD1 (6 bases). Germline CDR1 reads SEHNR; CDR2 reads FQNEAQ (reference sequence). CDR3 length: 14 residues. Between the trimmed V and J ends, which lost 4 bases and 2 bases, there was a span of 12 bases. The CDR3 DNA is TGTGCCAGCAGCTCCACAGGGATCCCCTACGAGCAGTACTTC. Its protein is CASSSTGIPYEQYF.

This rearrangement joins TRBV7-9 to TRBJ2-2; TRBD2 matches at 11 bases. The CDR3 runs to 16 residues. With V trimmed by 6 bases and J by 0 bases, 3 bases remained unmatched. Germline V gene sequence: CDR1 SEHNR, CDR2 FQNEAQ (reference sequence). The DNA for the CDR3 is TGTGCCAGCAGTACGGGACTAGCGGCGAACACCGGGGAGCTGTTTTTT. This gives the protein CASSTGLAANTGELFF. Using reference TRBV7-9 and TRBJ2-2 for the parts outside the CDR3, the full variable domain is DTGVSQNPRHKITKRGQNVTFRCDPISEHNRLYWYRQTLGQGPEFLTYFQNEAQLEKSRLLSDRFSAERPKGSFSTLEIQRTEQGDSAMYLCASSTGLAANTGELFFGEGSRLTVL.

The chain recombines TRBV9 with TRBJ2-3, with a weak D call TRBD2 (5 bases). CDR3 length equals 18 residues. Germline V gene lookup returns CDR1 SGDLS and CDR2 YYNGEE. The V gene lost 6 bases and the J gene lost 0 bases, with 23 bases spanning the gap. CDR3 sequence (DNA): TGTGCCAGCACCCTCCAGAACCGGGGTTCCACTAGCACAGATACGCAGTATTTT. Its protein product is CASTLQNRGSTSTDTQYF. The full variable domain, its missing parts supplied by reference TRBV9 and TRBJ2-3, is DSGVTQTPKHLITATGQRVTLRCSPRSGDLSVYWYQQSLDQGLQFLIQYYNGEERAKGNILERFSAQQFPDLHSELNLSSLELGDSALYFCASTLQNRGSTSTDTQYFGPGTRLTVL.

V is TRBV7-2 and J is TRBJ2-3; 7 nucleotides match TRBD2. V gave up 0 bases and J gave up 3 bases; unmatched junction bases: 6. In germline, CDR1 is SGHTA, CDR2 FQGNSA. CDR3 length equals 16 residues. The chain's CDR3 is CASSLAPGGRTDTQYF. The CDR3 nucleotides are TGTGCCAGCAGCTTAGCCCCGGGAGGAAGGACAGATACGCAGTATTTT.

The chain links TRBV5-6 to TRBJ2-5, with 9 bases that match TRBD2. CDR1 is SGHDT and CDR2 is YYEEEE in the germline V gene. J lost 8 bases, V lost 0 bases, and 8 bases had no gene match. This CDR3 region has 15 residues. The chain's CDR3 is CASSLAVAGAGTQYF. CDR3 sequence (DNA): TGTGCCAGCAGCTTGGCAGTAGCGGGGGCGGGTACCCAGTACTTC.

V and J are TRBV19 and TRBJ1-1; perhaps TRBD1 as D (6 bases). Per germline, CDR1 LNHDA and CDR2 SQIVND (reference sequence). This CDR3 comprises 13 residues. Trimming removed 4 bases from V and 7 bases from J, with 13 bases in between. CDR3 sequence (DNA): TGTGCCAGTAGTAAGGGACACCCCGTTGAAGCTTTCTTT. Translated: CASSKGHPVEAFF.

The chain has TRBV5-4 and TRBJ2-7, with 8 bases lining up with TRBD1. Trimming cost V 9 bases and J 3 bases; bases outside gene matches: 2. CDR1 is SGHNT and CDR2 is YYREEE in the germline V gene (reference sequence). The CDR3 extends over 11 amino acids. The CDR3 protein is CATGTGYEQYF. Here the CDR3 DNA reads TGTGCCACTGGGACAGGCTACGAGCAGTACTTC.

The rearrangement links TRBV18 to TRBJ2-3; possible D gene TRBD2, 6 bases. CDR1 and CDR2 (germline): KGHSH, LQKENI. The CDR3 runs to 17 residues. The germline V and J ends were trimmed by 10 bases and 4 bases, with 27 bases remaining between them. The CDR3 bases are TGTGCCACCTCGCCACAAAGCGGGCCGCTGGAGGCAGATACGCAGTATTTT. This encodes CATSPQSGPLEADTQYF.

The rearrangement joins TRBV7-2 to TRBJ2-3; possible D gene TRBD2, 5 bases. The CDR3 runs 13 residues. V lost 2 bases to trimming and J lost 6 bases, with 9 bases between them. CDR1 and CDR2 from the germline V gene are SGHTA and FQGNSA. The CDR3 sequence: CASSLQRGDTQYF. The CDR3, as DNA: TGTGCCAGCAGCTTACAAAGAGGGGATACGCAGTATTTT.

This clone came up many times. V usage is TRBV28 and J usage is TRBJ1-3, with a weak D call TRBD1 (5 bases). The V end was cut by 3 bases, the J end by 4 bases, with 16 bases between. This CDR3 has 16 amino acids. CDR1 is MDHEN, CDR2 SYDVKM, per germline. CDR3 sequence: CASSFPGGRRGNTIYF. CDR3 DNA: TGTGCCAGCAGTTTTCCCGGGGGACGAAGGGGAAACACCATATATTTT.

The V and J genes are TRBV28 and TRBJ1-4, with D unclear. Germline CDR1 reads MDHEN; CDR2 reads SYDVKM. The CDR3 totals 14 residues. Trimming pared 4 bases from V and 0 bases from J, leaving 6 bases between. CDR3 DNA: TGTGCCAGCAGTTCCGGGACAACTAATGAAAAACTGTTTTTT. This encodes CASSSGTTNEKLFF.

Notes on this clone: A junction boundary mismatches the germline segment, possibly from a read error. J is TRBJ2-6 and V is TRBV30; maybe TRBD1 (5 bases). The germline V gene has CDR1 GTSNPN and CDR2 SVGIG (reference sequence). CDR3 length equals 12 residues. CDR3 sequence reads: CAWSNSQGFIAF. The CDR3 nucleotides are TGTGCCTGGAGTAACTCTCAGGGTTTTATTGCTTTC.

The CDR3 bases are TGTGCCAGCAGCCTCCGGACTAGCGTGAACACCGGGGAGCTGTTTTTT. Translated, it gives CASSLRTSVNTGELFF. The gene calls are TRBV5-6 and TRBJ2-2; 9 bases match TRBD2. The germline CDR1 and CDR2 sequences are SGHDT and YYEEEE. This CDR3 contains 16 residues. Trimming at V came to 4 bases and at J to 1 base, leaving 5 bases not matched to a gene.